Following are 22 T cell receptor beta chains from one sample sequenced in a study of T cells in Graves' hyperthyroidism and ophthalmopathy. What was amplified from RNA transcripts were TCR beta CDR3 regions. The TCR CDR3 was amplified in a first-round RT-PCR using the HTBI primer set. TCRdb reprocessed the multiplex PCR reads with MiXCR, giving one entry per CDR3 protein. The sample shows under 600,000 distinct CDR3 sequences, roughly a sixth of them seen only once. Sequenced: blood. The receptors were sampled from a woman in her thirties or forties with Graves' ophthalmopathy.

Many counts were recorded for this clonotype. The rearrangement uses TRBV11-2 and TRBJ2-5, with a possible D match to TRBD2 (5 bases). The CDR3 runs to 18 residues. CDR1 is SGHAT, CDR2 FQNNGV, per germline. V gave up 0 bases and J gave up 2 bases, with 19 bases separating them. The CDR3 is CASSLDQGSEERQETQYF. Written as DNA, the CDR3 is TGTGCCAGCAGCTTAGATCAAGGATCAGAGGAGCGGCAAGAGACCCAGTACTTC.

This clonotype appeared many times. This chain joins TRBV29-1 and TRBJ2-1; D tentatively fits TRBD1 or TRBD2 (5 bases each). The CDR3 has 13 amino acids. The germline V gene encodes CDR1 SQVTM and CDR2 ANQGSEA. V was shortened by 4 bases and J by 4 bases, with 11 bases between the two germline ends. The CDR3 region is CSVVGTPYNEQFF. CDR3 bases: TGCAGCGTTGTCGGGACGCCATACAATGAGCAGTTCTTC.

This clonotype was counted only a few times. The chain recombines TRBV20-1 with TRBJ1-1; TRBD1 might be the D (6 bases). Germline assignment: CDR1 DFQATT and CDR2 SNEGSKA (reference sequence). Deletions cut 3 bases from V and 2 bases from J, with 13 bases between. CDR3 size: 14 residues. CDR3 DNA: TGCAGTGCTAGCGAAGGACAGTTTAACACTGAAGCTTTCTTT. Translation gives CSASEGQFNTEAFF.

As regards this clonotype: A much larger clone differs by one base, so this may be a read error. The chain is built from TRBV3-1 and TRBJ1-1; D is ambiguous. The germline CDR1 and CDR2 sequences are LGHDT and YNNKEL (reference sequence). The V gene lost 2 bases and the J gene lost 1 base, with 11 bases spanning the gap. The CDR3 sequence is 15 residues long. The chain's CDR3 is CASSQHGWTNTEAFF. In DNA form, the CDR3 reads TGTGCCAGCAGCCAACACGGGTGGACGAACACTGAAGCTTTCTTT.

There are many counts of this clonotype. The rearrangement links TRBV7-2 to TRBJ1-2; TRBD1 matches 11 bases. V lost 1 base and J lost 10; bases outside the gene matches: 5. The CDR3 totals 14 residues. Germline lookup yields CDR1 SGHTA and CDR2 FQGNSA. In nucleotides, the CDR3 is TGTGCCAGCAGCTTAGACGGGACAGGGGGGGTCTACACCTTC. As protein: CASSLDGTGGVYTF.

At least ten counts were recorded for this clonotype. This chain uses TRBV28 with TRBJ2-7; 10 bases fit TRBD2. The CDR3 is 16 residues long. Germline V gives CDR1 MDHEN, CDR2 SYDVKM. The junction had 15 bases not matched to a gene; V was cut back by 8 bases and J by 5 bases. The CDR3, as DNA: TGTGCCAGCTCTCCGGCAGGGCTAGCGGGAGATCACGAGCAGTACTTC. This sequence encodes CASSPAGLAGDHEQYF.

This clonotype was seen repeatedly, ten times or more. The junction does not match germline at one end; this may be a read error. This rearrangement joins TRBV12-3 or TRBV12-4 to TRBJ1-1; 10 bases are a match to TRBD1. This CDR3 spans 15 amino acids. The CDR3 sequence is CTSSPAGTGATEAFF. Written as DNA, the CDR3 is TGTACCAGCAGTCCAGCCGGGACAGGGGCCACTGAAGCTTTCTTT.

Ten or more counts support this clonotype. The chain joins TRBV11-2 to TRBJ1-1; perhaps TRBD1 as D (6 bases). Germline V gene data show CDR1 as SGHAT and CDR2 as FQNNGV. CDR3 length equals 14 residues. Between the trimmed V and J ends, which lost 1 base and 4 bases, there was a span of 10 bases. The CDR3 sequence is CASSLALGATEAFF. CDR3 DNA: TGTGCCAGCAGCTTAGCTCTGGGGGCCACTGAAGCTTTCTTT.

In this sample, this clonotype turned up many times. The V and J genes are TRBV3-1 and TRBJ2-5, with D uncertain. Deletions cut 0 bases from V and 1 base from J, with 6 bases between. The CDR3 runs 14 residues. Germline-derived CDR1 and CDR2 are LGHDT and YNNKEL (reference sequence). CDR3 bases: TGTGCCAGCAGCCAAGAGGTCAGCCAAGAGACCCAGTACTTC. Translating it yields CASSQEVSQETQYF.

Many counts were recorded for this clonotype. V gene TRBV12-3 or TRBV12-4 combines with J gene TRBJ1-1, with D perhaps matching TRBD1 (5 bases). V lost 6 bases and J lost 1, with 12 bases in between. The CDR3 length is 14 residues. CDR3 residues: CASRPGRGNTEAFF. The CDR3 coding sequence is TGTGCCAGCAGACCGGGACGAGGGAACACTGAAGCTTTCTTT.

This clonotype has more than one count but fewer than ten. The V gene is TRBV6-2 or TRBV6-3, the J gene TRBJ2-2; D is uncertain. This CDR3 has 18 residues. Germline CDR1 and CDR2: MNHEY and SVGEGT. Trimming cost V 0 bases and J 8 bases, with 22 bases left between them. The chain's CDR3 is CASSYSNVIRVEPGELFF. CDR3 nucleotides: TGTGCCAGCAGTTACTCCAATGTAATAAGAGTCGAGCCTGGGGAGCTGTTTTTT.

This clonotype was recorded many times. The V call is TRBV5-1, the J call TRBJ2-3, with 9 bases that match TRBD2. CDR1 SGHRS and CDR2 YFSETQ come from the germline V gene. This CDR3 region has 17 residues. J was trimmed by 1 base and V by 4 bases; bases with no gene match: 10. The DNA of the CDR3 is TGCGCCAGCAGCCGTGAGCGGGGGGCGTACCGCACAGATACGCAGTATTTT. This sequence encodes CASSRERGAYRTDTQYF.

This clonotype was seen a few times. The genes are TRBV7-9 and TRBJ2-6; 15 bases fit TRBD2. The V gene end was trimmed by 5 bases and the J gene end by 2 bases; junction bases not matched to a gene: 4. Germline loops: CDR1 SEHNR, CDR2 FQNEAQ (reference sequence). The CDR3 sequence is 18 residues long. In nucleotides, the CDR3 is TGTGCCAGCAGCCGGGGACTAGCGGGAGGACCTGGGGCCAACGTCCTGACTTTC. Its translation: CASSRGLAGGPGANVLTF.

The table lists this clonotype with a few counts. The V and J genes are TRBV20-1 and TRBJ2-3; 10 nucleotides align to TRBD2. Germline V gene data show CDR1 as DFQATT and CDR2 as SNEGSKA (reference sequence). The length of the CDR3 is 15 residues. J gave up 3 bases and V 1 base, and 4 bases lay outside the gene matches. Written as DNA, the CDR3 is TGCAGTGCTAGAGGGGTTAGCGGGAGGACAGATACGCAGTATTTT. Protein product: CSARGVSGRTDTQYF.

This clonotype showed up just a few times. This chain links TRBV4-1 with TRBJ2-3; 8 bases match TRBD2. This CDR3 has 16 amino acids. J was trimmed by 2 bases and V by 4 bases; bases with no gene match: 8. The germline CDR1 and CDR2 sequences are MGHRA and YSYEKL. The CDR3 sequence: CASSPNSGGLTDTQYF. In DNA, the CDR3 is TGCGCCAGCAGCCCCAACTCGGGAGGGCTCACAGATACGCAGTATTTT.

The chain is built from TRBV10-3 and TRBJ2-5, with TRBD2 matching 7 bases. J gave up 1 base and V 3 bases, and 2 bases lay outside the gene matches. This CDR3 spans 14 amino acids. Per germline, CDR1 ENHRY and CDR2 SYGVKD. CDR3 residues: CAISETGGQETQYF. The DNA of the CDR3 is TGTGCCATCAGTGAAACGGGGGGCCAAGAGACCCAGTACTTC.

The genes are TRBV10-2 and TRBJ1-2; D possibly corresponds to TRBD1 (6 bases). Germline V gene sequence: CDR1 WSHSY, CDR2 SAAADI. V lost 5 bases, J lost 7 bases, and 20 bases lay in between. The CDR3 has 15 amino acids. The CDR3, as DNA: TGCGCCAGCAGTTTTGGGCAGGGGCGTGTCGGTGGCTACACCTTC. Translating it yields CASSFGQGRVGGYTF.

This clonotype was seen many times. The chain has TRBV20-1 and TRBJ2-7; 7 nucleotides line up with TRBD2. V shed 4 bases, J shed 3 bases, and the junction held 6 bases outside the gene matches. The CDR3 has 13 residues. CDR1 is DFQATT and CDR2 is SNEGSKA in the germline V gene (reference sequence). The CDR3 DNA sequence: TGCAGTGCTAAAGCGGGACGAATCTACGAGCAGTACTTC. This encodes CSAKAGRIYEQYF.

This clonotype was detected ten times or more. J is TRBJ2-1 and V is TRBV7-2; no clear D. This CDR3 is built from 13 residues. The V end was cut by 5 bases, the J end by 3 bases, with 8 bases between. Germline CDR1 is SGHTA and CDR2 is FQGNSA. The CDR3 region has the DNA TGTGCCAGCAGCCCCTGGATCTACAATGAGCAGTTCTTC. It is translated as CASSPWIYNEQFF.

At least ten counts were recorded for this clonotype. The gene calls are TRBV27 and TRBJ2-1, with D hard to call. Per the germline V gene, CDR1 is MNHEY and CDR2 is SMNVEV (reference sequence). V lost 6 bases and J lost 9, with 15 bases in between. The CDR3 is made up of 13 amino acids. The CDR3 coding sequence is TGTGCCAGCAGGACGGCACATTTTAGTGAGCAGTTCTTC. Protein sequence: CASRTAHFSEQFF.

This clonotype was recorded many times. The chain carries TRBV20-1 and TRBJ2-7; tentatively, D is TRBD2 (6 bases). The V and J ends lost 2 bases and 0 bases respectively, with 14 bases between them. The CDR3 sequence is 15 residues long. Germline lookup yields CDR1 DFQATT and CDR2 SNEGSKA (reference sequence). CDR3 loop: CSARPGLSLSYEQYF. Here the CDR3 DNA reads TGCAGTGCTAGACCGGGACTCTCACTCTCCTACGAGCAGTACTTC.

There are a few counts of this clonotype. V is TRBV2 and J is TRBJ2-3, with D unclear. The V and J ends lost 8 bases and 4 bases respectively, with 7 bases between them. Germline CDR1 and CDR2: SNHLY and FYNNEI. The CDR3 contains 11 residues. In DNA, the CDR3 is TGTGCCAGCCAAAGGGCAGATACGCAGTATTTT. This sequence encodes CASQRADTQYF.